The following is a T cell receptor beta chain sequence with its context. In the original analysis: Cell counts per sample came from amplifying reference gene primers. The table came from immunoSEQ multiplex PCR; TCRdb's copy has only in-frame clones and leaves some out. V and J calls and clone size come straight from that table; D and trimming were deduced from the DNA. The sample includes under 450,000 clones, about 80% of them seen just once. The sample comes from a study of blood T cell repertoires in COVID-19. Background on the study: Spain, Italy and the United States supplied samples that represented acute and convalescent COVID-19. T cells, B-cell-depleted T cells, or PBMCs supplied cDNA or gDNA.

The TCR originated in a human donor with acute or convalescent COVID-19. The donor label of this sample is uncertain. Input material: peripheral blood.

As DNA, the CDR3 is TGTGCCAGCGTTAGTTTGGCAGGGCCTCTGAACACTGAAGCTTTCTTT. Translating it yields CASVSLAGPLNTEAFF. J is TRBJ1-1 and V is TRBV28; possibly TRBD1 for D (5 bases). Trimming left V 8 bases short and J 0 bases short, with 19 bases between. Looked up from germline, CDR1 is MDHEN and CDR2 is SYDVKM. The CDR3 contains 16 residues. The variable domain in full, completed from reference TRBV28 and TRBJ1-1, reads DVKVTQSSRYLVKRTGEKVFLECVQDMDHENMFWYRQDPGLGLRLIYFSYDVKMKEKGDIPEGYSVSREKKERFSLILESASTNQTSMYLCASVSLAGPLNTEAFFGQGTRLTVV.